This T cell receptor (beta chain) was documented in a study of blood T cells in healthy people across ages. Study results and limitations: Per million T cells, TCR beta diversity dropped about linearly as age rose. Aged donors had fewer naive CD4+ cells and lower diversity than long-lived donors.

In its sample, this clonotype was seen once. The target antigen is unknown. Roughly 9.2 milliliters of peripheral blood were drawn from each donor into EDTA-treated tubes. Per-sample yields of isolated PBMCs were at least 6 million. This CDR3 has 16 amino acids. Trimming stripped 0 bases from V and 1 base from J, with 11 bases between. Germline values: CDR1 SGHTA, CDR2 FQGNSA. It was with a sample-barcoded 5' primer and a J-beta primer mix that a second PCR of roughly 6 to 11 cycles was run. TCRdb analysed the 5' RACE reads with MiXCR anew, one entry per CDR3 protein. The table records more than 800,000 distinct CDR3 sequences, under 30% of them present only once.

The chain joins TRBV7-2 to TRBJ2-3, with D unclear. Material: blood. This TCR was sampled from a woman older than 75 in good health. The CDR3 loop is CASSLAGRTGTDTQYF. CDR3 coding DNA: TGTGCCAGCAGCTTAGCAGGGCGAACCGGCACAGATACGCAGTATTTT.